A single TCR beta chain is shown here with its context. Profiling relied on immunoSEQ multiplex PCR, and the TCRdb table lists in-frame clones only, not all of them. Here the sample spans about 99,000 clones, approximately 93% being singletons. The sample belongs to a study of T cell changes during pregnancy in multiple sclerosis. Per germline, CDR1 SQVTM and CDR2 ANQGSEA. V lost 8 bases, J lost 7 bases, and 8 bases stayed unmatched. The length of the CDR3 is 13 residues. The chain carries TRBV29-1 and TRBJ2-1; TRBD1 matches 10 bases. The material was peripheral blood, obtained after pregnancy. The TCR comes from a female donor with multiple sclerosis, enrolled in a pregnancy study. The CDR3 sequence: CSMDRGGRNEQFF. Here the CDR3 DNA reads TGCAGCATGGACAGGGGGGGGCGGAATGAGCAGTTCTTC.